The 29 T cell receptor beta chains in this list originate from one sample, sequenced in a study of OX40 agonist ivuxolimab in advanced cancers. Produced via immunoSEQ multiplex PCR; TCRdb's table is partial and in-frame only. The sample lists about 68,000 clones; roughly 84% were seen once. Sequenced material: CD4+ or CD8+ T cells sorted from blood, taken in a trial of the OX40 agonist ivuxolimab. These receptors were collected from an adult with an advanced solid tumor such as melanoma, head and neck, liver or kidney cancer.

V gene TRBV27 combines with J gene TRBJ1-5; TRBD1 might be the D (5 bases). V lost 6 bases, J lost 3 bases, and 18 bases lay in between. CDR1 and CDR2 from the germline V gene are MNHEY and SMNVEV (reference sequence). The CDR3 extends over 16 amino acids. The CDR3 DNA sequence: TGTGCCAGCAGCGCACGCCAAGGGGCCTACAATCAGCCCCAGCATTTT. Translating gives CASSARQGAYNQPQHF.

The rearrangement uses TRBV28 and TRBJ2-3; TRBD2 is a possible D gene (6 bases). CDR1 and CDR2 (germline): MDHEN, SYDVKM. V shed 5 bases and J shed 3 bases, with 15 bases lying between them. The CDR3 loop spans 15 amino acids. The CDR3 loop is CASSHRVGGTDTQYF. CDR3 nucleotide sequence: TGTGCCAGCAGTCATCGGGTGGGGGGAACAGATACGCAGTATTTT.

The V gene is TRBV6-6, the J gene TRBJ1-6, with 7 bases identical to TRBD1. The CDR3 is 14 residues long. Germline assignment: CDR1 MNHNY and CDR2 SVGAGI (reference sequence). Losses at the gene ends were 2 bases for V and 9 bases for J; bases not matched to a gene: 4. CDR3 protein: CASSYDRARSPLHF. DNA of the CDR3: TGTGCCAGCAGTTACGACAGGGCGCGTTCACCCCTCCACTTT.

The chain couples TRBV21-1 to TRBJ2-3; the table's D call, TRBD2, was not checked against the DNA. TRBV21-1 is a recognized pseudogene. The CDR3 runs to 14 residues. CDR3 sequence: CASKARPAGDTQYF. CDR3 nucleotide sequence: TGTGCCAGCAAGGCAAGGCCAGCGGGAGATACGCAGTATTTT.

This sequence joins TRBV10-3 and TRBJ2-7; 8 nucleotides match TRBD2. The CDR3 has 13 amino acids. V shed 6 bases, J shed 6 bases, and the junction held 7 bases outside the gene matches. Germline loops: CDR1 ENHRY, CDR2 SYGVKD. CDR3 in amino acids: CAISRGGSGEQYF. CDR3 nucleotide sequence: TGTGCCATCAGCCGCGGGGGGAGTGGCGAGCAGTACTTC.

The rearrangement joins TRBV2 to TRBJ1-2; no reliable D call. The CDR3 totals 12 residues. Germline V gene lookup returns CDR1 SNHLY and CDR2 FYNNEI. Trimming cost V 6 bases and J 4 bases, with 9 bases left between them. DNA of the CDR3: TGTGCCAGCAGCGAGGACCCCTATGGCTACACCTTC. This encodes CASSEDPYGYTF. Combining the CDR3 with reference TRBV2 and TRBJ1-2 gives the whole variable domain EPEVTQTPSHQVTQMGQEVILRCVPISNHLYFYWYRQILGQKVEFLVSFYNNEISEKSEIFDDQFSVERPDGSNFTLKIRSTKLEDSAMYFCASSEDPYGYTFGSGTRLTVV.

The CDR3 DNA reads as TGTGCCTGGAGTGTAAAGGGCTACGAGCAGTACTTC. It translates to CAWSVKGYEQYF. The chain carries TRBV30 and TRBJ2-7, with D hard to call. Germline V CDR1 and CDR2: GTSNPN, SVGIG (reference sequence). With 0 bases removed from V and 3 bases from J, the gap between germline ends came to 6 bases. This CDR3 region has 12 residues.

In this sample, this clone turned up once. Germline and junction disagree at one end, which may indicate a read error. The chain joins TRBV7-9 to TRBJ2-2; D gene ambiguous. This CDR3 region has 15 residues. CDR1 is SEHNR and CDR2 is FQNEAQ in the germline V gene (reference sequence). The CDR3 here is CVSSFAATNTGELFF. The CDR3 DNA reads as TGTGTCAGCAGCTTTGCCGCGACGAACACCGGGGAGCTGTTTTTT. Based on the CDR3 plus reference TRBV7-9 and TRBJ2-2, the full variable domain is DTGVSQNPRHKITKRGQNVTFRCDPISEHNRLYWYRQTLGQGPEFLTYFQNEAQLEKSRLLSDRFSAERPKGSFSTLEIQRTEQGDSAMYLCVSSFAATNTGELFFGEGSRLTVL.

The chain has TRBV11-3 and TRBJ1-1, with 9 bases matching TRBD1. V gave up 4 bases and J gave up 0 bases; unmatched junction bases: 3. The CDR3 sequence is 15 residues long. Germline assignment: CDR1 SGHNT and CDR2 YENEEA. The CDR3 bases are TGTGCCAGCAGCTCGGGACAGGGAATGAACACTGAAGCTTTCTTT. It translates to CASSSGQGMNTEAFF. Supplemented by reference TRBV11-3 and TRBJ1-1, the full variable domain reads EAGVVQSPRYKIIEKKQPVAFWCNPISGHNTLYWYLQNLGQGPELLIRYENEEAVDDSQLPKDRFSAERLKGVDSTLKIQPAELGDSAVYLCASSSGQGMNTEAFFGQGTRLTVV.

V and J are TRBV5-1 and TRBJ2-6; D is unresolved. Trimming took 0 bases from V and 1 from J, leaving 14 bases between them. Germline values: CDR1 SGHRS, CDR2 YFSETQ. This CDR3 contains 18 residues. The CDR3 DNA reads TGCGCCAGCAGCTTGGTTGTGGGCTCCTCATCTGGGGCCAACGTCCTGACTTTC. Encoded protein: CASSLVVGSSSGANVLTF.

This chain connects TRBV2 to TRBJ2-3; TRBD2 matches at 10 bases. The germline V gene has CDR1 SNHLY and CDR2 FYNNEI. The CDR3 totals 14 residues. The trim removed 6 bases at V and 1 base at J, leaving 1 base unmatched. CDR3: CASRGTSGTDTQYF. CDR3 DNA sequence: TGTGCCAGCAGAGGGACTAGCGGCACAGATACGCAGTATTTT.

J is TRBJ2-1 and V is TRBV5-1, with unresolved D. The CDR3 contains 15 residues. V was shortened by 2 bases and J by 0 bases, with 9 bases between the two germline ends. Germline CDR1 reads SGHRS; CDR2 reads YFSETQ. CDR3: CASSFARGSYNEQFF. The CDR3 nucleotides read TGCGCCAGCAGCTTCGCCCGCGGCTCCTACAATGAGCAGTTCTTC.

The CDR3 sequence is CASRSDYYGYTF. CDR3 DNA: TGCGCCAGCAGATCCGACTACTATGGCTACACCTTC. The chain recombines TRBV10-2 with TRBJ1-2; no clear D. V shed 6 bases and J shed 3 bases, with 8 bases lying between them. Germline V gene data show CDR1 as WSHSY and CDR2 as SAAADI. The CDR3 sequence is 12 residues long.

This chain connects TRBV5-1 to TRBJ2-1, with D possibly matching TRBD2 (5 bases). Trimming stripped 3 bases from V and 8 bases from J, with 18 bases between. The CDR3 loop spans 15 amino acids. Germline loops: CDR1 SGHRS, CDR2 YFSETQ. CDR3 DNA: TGCGCCAGCAGCTCGAGGACTCTAGAGACGGATGAGCAGTTCTTC. The encoded protein is CASSSRTLETDEQFF.

This rearrangement joins TRBV11-2 to TRBJ1-2; D is perhaps TRBD1 (6 bases). The germline V gene has CDR1 SGHAT and CDR2 FQNNGV. The CDR3 contains 16 residues. Trimming pared 0 bases from V and 4 bases from J, leaving 15 bases between. CDR3 sequence: CASSLEPRTVLYGYTF. CDR3 in DNA: TGTGCCAGCAGCTTAGAACCGAGGACAGTCCTCTATGGCTACACCTTC. The variable domain in full, with the rest retrieved from reference TRBV11-2 and TRBJ1-2, is EAGVAQSPRYKIIEKRQSVAFWCNPISGHATLYWYQQILGQGPKLLIQFQNNGVVDDSQLPKDRFSAERLKGVDSTLKIQPAKLEDSAVYLCASSLEPRTVLYGYTFGSGTRLTVV.

The V call is TRBV28, the J call TRBJ2-7; 8 nucleotides match TRBD1. CDR3 length: 15 residues. CDR1 and CDR2 (germline): MDHEN, SYDVKM. J was trimmed by 3 bases and V by 3 bases; bases with no gene match: 7. The CDR3 loop is CASSLDRAGGYEQYF. Here the CDR3 DNA reads TGTGCCAGCAGTTTGGACAGGGCAGGGGGCTACGAGCAGTACTTC.

This chain uses TRBV5-1 with TRBJ2-6; TRBD1 matches 7 bases. Looked up from germline, CDR1 is SGHRS and CDR2 is YFSETQ. This CDR3 is 17 amino acids long. V was pared by 4 bases and J by 0 bases, with 7 bases of the junction left unmatched. Here the CDR3 DNA reads TGCGCCAGCAGCCCTACCACAGGGGCCTCTGGGGCCAACGTCCTGACTTTC. Protein: CASSPTTGASGANVLTF.

The V call is TRBV19, the J call TRBJ1-1; maybe TRBD1 (6 bases). In germline, CDR1 is LNHDA, CDR2 SQIVND (reference sequence). This CDR3 is 20 amino acids long. The V gene lost 0 bases and the J gene lost 1 base, with 24 bases spanning the gap. The CDR3 nucleotides are TGTGCCAGTAGTATAGATGGGATGTCATTAGGGGGGCAACGGAACACTGAAGCTTTCTTT. Encoded protein: CASSIDGMSLGGQRNTEAFF. Full variable domain (missing parts from reference TRBV19 and TRBJ1-1): DGGITQSPKYLFRKEGQNVTLSCEQNLNHDAMYWYRQDPGQGLRLIYYSQIVNDFQKGDIAEGYSVSREKKESFPLTVTSAQKNPTAFYLCASSIDGMSLGGQRNTEAFFGQGTRLTVV.

The chain joins TRBV10-3 to TRBJ1-4; D is uncertain. V was clipped by 2 bases and J by 6 bases, with 10 bases between them. CDR3 length equals 14 residues. CDR1 is ENHRY, CDR2 SYGVKD, per germline. The CDR3 is CAISEAGLYEKLFF. DNA for the CDR3: TGTGCCATCAGTGAGGCAGGTCTATATGAAAAACTGTTTTTT.

The gene calls are TRBV5-1 and TRBJ2-3, with D maybe TRBD1 (6 bases). From germline, CDR1 is SGHRS and CDR2 YFSETQ. Trimming removed 0 bases from V and 4 bases from J, with 15 bases in between. CDR3 size: 16 residues. CDR3 loop: CASSLALRGSADTQYF. The CDR3 DNA reads as TGCGCCAGCAGCTTGGCCCTGAGGGGGAGCGCAGATACGCAGTATTTT.

The chain joins TRBV28 to TRBJ1-6, with unresolved D. The CDR3 extends over 15 amino acids. The ends were cut back, 6 bases at V and 6 bases at J, with 15 bases in the middle. Germline lookup yields CDR1 MDHEN and CDR2 SYDVKM. CDR3 residues: CASRLEAVSNSPLHF. The CDR3 DNA reads TGTGCCAGCAGACTGGAAGCGGTTAGTAATTCACCCCTCCACTTT.

This chain connects TRBV27 to TRBJ2-7, with 11 bases that match TRBD2. This CDR3 is 15 amino acids long. CDR1 is MNHEY, CDR2 SMNVEV, per germline (reference sequence). The junction had 3 bases not matched to a gene; V was cut back by 5 bases and J by 0 bases. The CDR3 nucleotides are TGTGCCAGCAGTAAACTAGCGGGGGACTCCTACGAGCAGTACTTC. Its translation is CASSKLAGDSYEQYF.

This clone was recorded a few times. The rearrangement links TRBV9 to TRBJ2-3; no firm D call. With 2 bases removed from V and 9 bases from J, the gap between germline ends came to 13 bases. Germline CDR1 is SGDLS and CDR2 is YYNGEE. The CDR3 sequence is 13 residues long. CDR3 loop: CASSVDDLGTQYF. Here the CDR3 DNA reads TGTGCCAGCAGCGTGGACGACCTCGGGACGCAGTATTTT.

This chain joins TRBV5-1 and TRBJ1-6; 9 positions agree with TRBD1. CDR1 is SGHRS, CDR2 YFSETQ, per germline. V lost 5 bases to trimming and J lost 11 bases; unmatched junction nucleotides: 8. The CDR3 extends over 14 amino acids. For the CDR3, the DNA is TGCGCCAGCAGTCCCGGGACAGGGTACGCACCCCTCCACTTT. This gives the protein CASSPGTGYAPLHF.

The V gene is TRBV7-9, the J gene TRBJ2-5; 7 bases align to TRBD1. J gave up 5 bases and V 4 bases, and 7 bases lay outside the gene matches. The CDR3 covers 14 residues. The germline gives CDR1 SEHNR, CDR2 FQNEAQ (reference sequence). This CDR3 is CASSSQGGWETQYF. The CDR3 DNA reads as TGTGCCAGCAGCTCCCAAGGGGGCTGGGAGACCCAGTACTTC.

This sequence joins TRBV27 and TRBJ2-7; D is perhaps TRBD1 or TRBD2 (6 bases each). V was trimmed by 3 bases and J by 7 bases, leaving 16 bases between them. This CDR3 contains 14 residues. Germline V lookup: CDR1 MNHEY, CDR2 SMNVEV (reference sequence). The CDR3 sequence is CASSLRGEDGEQYF. Here the CDR3 DNA reads TGTGCCAGCAGTTTGAGGGGGGAGGATGGGGAGCAGTACTTC.

The CDR3, as DNA: TGTGCCACCAGCACCCCCCTAGGCTCCGTATCCGCGAACACCGGGGAGCTGTTTTTT. This encodes CATSTPLGSVSANTGELFF. The chain combines TRBV15 with TRBJ2-2, with D unclear. Trimming took 4 bases from V and 0 from J, leaving 21 bases between them. Germline CDR1 is LNHNV and CDR2 is YYDKDF (reference sequence). There are 19 residues in the CDR3.

The chain recombines TRBV6-1 with TRBJ1-6; possible D gene TRBD1, 5 bases. Germline CDR1 and CDR2: MNHNS and SASEGT. This CDR3 spans 13 amino acids. V dropped 6 bases and J dropped 11 bases, with 14 bases sitting between them. The CDR3 region is CASRRTGGPPLHF. The CDR3 DNA reads TGTGCCAGCAGGCGGACCGGGGGACCACCCCTCCACTTT.

The chain employs TRBV5-1 and TRBJ2-5; 12 bases are a match to TRBD2. CDR1 is SGHRS and CDR2 is YFSETQ in the germline V gene. The CDR3 contains 16 residues. V was clipped by 5 bases and J by 1 base; unmatched bases: 6. CDR3 DNA: TGCGCCAGCAGACCGGGACTAGCGGGCCCCCAAGAGACCCAGTACTTC. Translating gives CASRPGLAGPQETQYF. The full variable domain, with the rest looked up from reference TRBV5-1 and TRBJ2-5, is KAGVTQTPRYLIKTRGQQVTLSCSPISGHRSVSWYQQTPGQGLQFLFEYFSETQRNKGNFPGRFSGRQFSNSRSEMNVSTLELGDSALYLCASRPGLAGPQETQYFGPGTRLLVL.